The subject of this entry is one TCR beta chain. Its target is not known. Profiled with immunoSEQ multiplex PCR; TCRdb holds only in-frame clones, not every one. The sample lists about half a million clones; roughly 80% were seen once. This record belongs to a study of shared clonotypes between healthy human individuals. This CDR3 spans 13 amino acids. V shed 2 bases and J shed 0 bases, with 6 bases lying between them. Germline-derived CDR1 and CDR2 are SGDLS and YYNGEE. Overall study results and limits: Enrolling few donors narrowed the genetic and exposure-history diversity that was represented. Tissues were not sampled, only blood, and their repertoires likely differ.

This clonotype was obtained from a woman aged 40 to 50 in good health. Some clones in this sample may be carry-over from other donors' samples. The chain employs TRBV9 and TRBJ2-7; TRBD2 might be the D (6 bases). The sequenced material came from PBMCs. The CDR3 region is CASSVSGSYEQYF. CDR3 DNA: TGTGCCAGCAGCGTTAGCGGCTCCTACGAGCAGTACTTC.